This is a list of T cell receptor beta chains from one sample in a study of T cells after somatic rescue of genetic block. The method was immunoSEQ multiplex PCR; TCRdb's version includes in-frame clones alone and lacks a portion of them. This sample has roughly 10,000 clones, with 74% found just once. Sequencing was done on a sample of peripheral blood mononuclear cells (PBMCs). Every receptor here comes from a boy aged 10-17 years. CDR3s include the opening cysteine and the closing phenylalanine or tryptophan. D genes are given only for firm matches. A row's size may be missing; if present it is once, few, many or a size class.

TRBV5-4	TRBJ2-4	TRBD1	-	CASSSPGQGAKNIQYF	TGTGCCAGCAGCTCCCCGGGACAGGGGGCCAAAAACATTCAGTACTTC
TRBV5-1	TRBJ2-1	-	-	CASSSLRGYNEQFF	TGCGCCAGCAGCTCCCTACGGGGATACAATGAGCAGTTCTTC
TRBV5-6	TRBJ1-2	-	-	CASSSSQWAPSYGYTF	TGTGCCAGCAGCTCCTCTCAGTGGGCTCCCAGCTATGGCTACACCTTC
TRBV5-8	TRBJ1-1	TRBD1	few	CASSTKGTGGKFRSNTEAFF	TGTGCCAGCAGCACCAAGGGGACAGGGGGCAAATTCCGATCGAACACTGAAGCTTTCTTT
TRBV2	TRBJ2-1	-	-	CASSPEAGISYNEQFF	TGTGCCAGCAGTCCCGAGGCAGGGATCTCCTACAATGAGCAGTTCTTC
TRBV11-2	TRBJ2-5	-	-	CASSPVRYQETQYF	TGTGCCAGCAGCCCTGTGCGGTACCAAGAGACCCAGTACTTC
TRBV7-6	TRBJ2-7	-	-	CASSLPTGGYYEQYF	TGTGCCAGCAGCCTACCCACGGGCGGGTACTACGAGCAGTACTTC
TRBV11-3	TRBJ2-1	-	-	CASSRRGGGSYNEQFF	TGTGCCAGCAGCCGAAGGGGGGGAGGAAGCTACAATGAGCAGTTCTTC
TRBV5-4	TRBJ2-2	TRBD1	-	CASTKLTGRTGELFF	TGTGCCAGCACCAAACTGACAGGGCGGACCGGGGAGCTGTTTTTT
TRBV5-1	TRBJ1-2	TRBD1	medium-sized	CASSLATGTGAGYTF	TGCGCCAGCAGCTTGGCGACGGGGACAGGGGCCGGCTACACCTTC
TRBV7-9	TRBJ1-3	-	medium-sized	CASSLWPSSSGNTIYF	TGTGCCAGCAGCTTGTGGCCCTCTAGCTCTGGAAACACCATATATTTT
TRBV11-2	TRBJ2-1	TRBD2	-	CASSWGLASYNEQFF	TGTGCCAGCAGCTGGGGACTAGCGTCCTACAATGAGCAGTTCTTC
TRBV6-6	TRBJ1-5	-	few	CASSRENNQPQHF	TGTGCCAGTTCCCGGGAGAACAATCAGCCCCAGCATTTT
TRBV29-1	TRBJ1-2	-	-	CSVERQEDGYTF	TGCAGCGTTGAAAGGCAGGAAGATGGCTACACCTTC
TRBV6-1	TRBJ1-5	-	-	CASYPGTHSQPQHF	TGTGCCAGCTATCCCGGGACACACAGTCAGCCCCAGCATTTT
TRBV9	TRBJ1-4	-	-	CASSVGIFNEKLFF	TGTGCCAGCAGCGTCGGGATTTTCAATGAAAAACTGTTTTTT
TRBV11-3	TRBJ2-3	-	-	CASSSGTDTQYF	TGTGCCAGCAGCTCAGGGACCGATACGCAGTATTTT
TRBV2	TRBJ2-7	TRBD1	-	CASSEALPGQGAYEQYF	TGTGCCAGCAGTGAAGCGCTTCCGGGACAGGGGGCCTACGAGCAGTACTTC
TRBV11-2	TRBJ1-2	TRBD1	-	CASSPTDRVFYGYTF	TGTGCCAGCAGCCCGACGGACAGGGTTTTCTATGGCTACACCTTC
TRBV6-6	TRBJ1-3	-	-	CASSFNLYSGNTIYF	TGTGCCAGCAGTTTCAATCTTTACTCTGGAAACACCATATATTTT
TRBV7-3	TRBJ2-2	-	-	CASSLPPGHSELFF	TGTGCCAGCAGCTTACCCCCGGGGCATTCAGAGCTGTTTTTT
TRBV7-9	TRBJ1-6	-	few	CASSLLDPNSPLHF	TGTGCCAGCAGCTTACTCGACCCTAATTCACCCCTCCACTTT
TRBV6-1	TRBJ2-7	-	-	CASRNRPHYEQYF	TGTGCCAGCAGGAACAGACCACACTACGAGCAGTACTTC
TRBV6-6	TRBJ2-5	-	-	CASSQGGKETQYF	TGTGCCAGCAGCCAAGGAGGGAAAGAGACCCAGTACTTC
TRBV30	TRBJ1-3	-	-	CAWSVFREGTIYF	TGTGCCTGGAGTGTATTCCGTGAGGGCACCATATATTTT
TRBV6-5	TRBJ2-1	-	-	CASSSLPGSYNEQFF	TGTGCCAGCAGTTCCCTCCCGGGGTCCTACAATGAGCAGTTCTTC
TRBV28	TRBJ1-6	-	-	CASKGGAIIHAGYNSPLHF	TGTGCCTCGAAGGGGGGGGCTATAATTCACGCCGGCTATAATTCACCCCTCCACTTT
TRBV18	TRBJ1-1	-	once	CASSPLGQNTEAFF	TGTGCCAGCTCACCACTGGGCCAGAACACTGAAGCTTTCTTT
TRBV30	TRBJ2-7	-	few	CAWSPTWALSYEQYF	TGTGCCTGGAGTCCTACTTGGGCCCTCTCCTACGAGCAGTACTTC
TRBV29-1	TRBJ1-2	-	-	CSVVTSTLTGGYTF	TGCAGCGTTGTTACCTCGACCCTCACGGGGGGCTACACCTTC
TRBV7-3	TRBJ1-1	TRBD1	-	CASSQTGTGQRTEAFF	TGTGCCAGCAGCCAGACCGGGACAGGGCAAAGAACTGAAGCTTTCTTT
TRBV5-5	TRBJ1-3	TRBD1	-	CASSLGGQLRPQIYF	TGTGCCAGCAGCTTGGGGGGACAGCTTCGGCCTCAGATATATTTT